The 30 T cell receptor beta chains below all came from one sample that was sequenced in a study of cytomegalovirus exposure and HLA in healthy donors. The PCR ran on 60 Vbeta and 13 Jbeta primers. Data came from immunoSEQ multiplex PCR; TCRdb stores just in-frame clones and leaves some out. The table records more than 130,000 clones, around 80% of them present only once. Sequenced material: PBMCs. The receptors were sampled from a male donor in good health and CMV-seronegative.

The chain is built from TRBV13 and TRBJ1-6; 10 nucleotides align to TRBD1. Germline V lookup: CDR1 PRHDT, CDR2 FYEKMQ (reference sequence). V shed 5 bases, J shed 10 bases, and the junction held 11 bases outside the gene matches. The CDR3 covers 16 residues. CDR3: CASSQWTGGRKSPLHF. DNA for the CDR3: TGTGCCAGCAGCCAATGGACAGGGGGAAGAAAATCACCCCTCCACTTT.

The chain has TRBV19 and TRBJ1-2, with a possible D match to TRBD1 (5 bases). The CDR3 totals 11 residues. From germline, CDR1 is LNHDA and CDR2 SQIVND (reference sequence). The germline V and J ends were trimmed by 8 bases and 7 bases, with 11 bases remaining between them. The DNA for the CDR3 is TGTGCCAGTGGGCAGGGTTCTGGCTACACCTTC. Translation gives CASGQGSGYTF. The entire variable domain, with the rest obtained from reference TRBV19 and TRBJ1-2, is as follows: DGGITQSPKYLFRKEGQNVTLSCEQNLNHDAMYWYRQDPGQGLRLIYYSQIVNDFQKGDIAEGYSVSREKKESFPLTVTSAQKNPTAFYLCASGQGSGYTFGSGTRLTVV.

This sequence joins TRBV5-1 and TRBJ1-1, with 7 bases aligning to TRBD1. The CDR3 spans 14 residues. After removal of 2 bases from V and 4 bases from J, the junction contained 5 bases not matched to a gene. CDR1 and CDR2 (germline): SGHRS, YFSETQ. CDR3 residues: CASSLGGTGTEAFF. The CDR3 DNA reads as TGCGCCAGCAGCTTAGGGGGCACGGGCACTGAAGCTTTCTTT.

This chain links TRBV5-6 with TRBJ2-7; possibly TRBD1 for D (5 bases). The V end lost 3 bases, the J end lost 0 bases, and 7 bases lay between the germline ends. CDR1 is SGHDT, CDR2 YYEEEE, per germline. The CDR3 runs to 13 residues. CDR3 amino acids: CASSSGISYEQYF. In DNA form, the CDR3 reads TGTGCCAGCAGCTCAGGGATCTCCTACGAGCAGTACTTC. Using reference TRBV5-6 and TRBJ2-7 for the parts outside the CDR3, the full variable domain is DAGVTQSPTHLIKTRGQQVTLRCSPKSGHDTVSWYQQALGQGPQFIFQYYEEEERQRGNFPDRFSGHQFPNYSSELNVNALLLGDSALYLCASSSGISYEQYFGPGTRLTVT.

The chain recombines TRBV4-3 with TRBJ1-1, with D possibly TRBD1 on 5 matching bases. The length of the CDR3 is 15 residues. V lost 1 base, J lost 3 bases, and 12 bases lay in between. Germline lookup yields CDR1 LGHNA and CDR2 YSLEER. CDR3 amino acids: CASSQVEGRDTEAFF. The CDR3 nucleotides are TGCGCCAGCAGCCAAGTGGAGGGCAGGGACACTGAAGCTTTCTTT.

This clone appeared a few times. V usage is TRBV6-6 and J usage is TRBJ1-6; D gene ambiguous. Per the germline V gene, CDR1 is MNHNY and CDR2 is SVGAGI (reference sequence). The CDR3 covers 13 residues. The germline V and J ends were trimmed by 5 bases and 5 bases, with 7 bases remaining between them. CDR3 amino acids: CASSGRDNSPLHF. The CDR3 DNA follows: TGTGCCAGCAGTGGGAGGGATAATTCACCCCTCCACTTT.

The rearrangement joins TRBV6-1 to TRBJ1-3; D gene ambiguous. Deletions cut 5 bases from V and 0 bases from J, with 5 bases between. CDR1 and CDR2 (germline): MNHNS, SASEGT. The CDR3 is made up of 13 amino acids. CDR3 loop: CASSKYSGNTIYF. The CDR3 DNA is TGTGCCAGCAGTAAATACTCTGGAAACACCATATATTTT.

J is TRBJ2-3 and V is TRBV11-1; 10 bases fit TRBD1. Looked up from germline, CDR1 is SGHAT and CDR2 is FQDESV (reference sequence). V gave up 3 bases and J gave up 6 bases; unmatched junction bases: 0. The CDR3 loop spans 13 amino acids. The CDR3 reads CASSLDRGDTQYF. In nucleotides, the CDR3 is TGTGCCAGCAGCTTGGACAGGGGGGATACGCAGTATTTT.

The genes are TRBV21-1 and TRBJ1-1; the table's D call, TRBD1, was not checked against the DNA. TRBV21-1 is a pseudogene segment. The CDR3 extends over 15 amino acids. CDR3 loop: CASSTPTAMNTEAFF. CDR3 sequence (DNA): TGTGCCAGCAGCACCCCGACAGCAATGAACACTGAAGCTTTCTTT.

The DNA for the CDR3 is TGCGCCAGCAGCTTGGAGGGGGGGCTTGGAGATACGCAGTATTTT. Translating gives CASSLEGGLGDTQYF. The V gene is TRBV5-1, the J gene TRBJ2-3, with a tentative D call TRBD2 (7 bases). V was trimmed by 0 bases and J by 5 bases, leaving 13 bases between them. The germline gives CDR1 SGHRS, CDR2 YFSETQ. CDR3 size: 15 residues.

The chain links TRBV28 to TRBJ1-1; 8 bases align to TRBD1. The V segment lost 8 bases and the J segment 1 base; nucleotides outside the gene matches: 9. CDR3 length: 15 amino acids. CDR1 and CDR2 from the germline V gene are MDHEN and SYDVKM. CDR3 sequence (DNA): TGTGCCAGCGGTTACCCGGACAGGGAGAACACTGAAGCTTTCTTT. Its protein product is CASGYPDRENTEAFF.

The table lists this clone with a few counts. The chain employs TRBV7-2 and TRBJ2-1; TRBD1 agrees at 9 bases. V was clipped by 3 bases and J by 0 bases; unmatched bases: 6. The CDR3 extends over 17 amino acids. Germline V gene data show CDR1 as SGHTA and CDR2 as FQGNSA. CDR3 loop: CASSFTGGKGSYNEQFF. The CDR3 DNA reads as TGTGCCAGCAGCTTCACAGGGGGCAAGGGCTCCTACAATGAGCAGTTCTTC.

The V gene is TRBV4-3, the J gene TRBJ2-7, with D tentatively TRBD2 (7 bases). The germline V gene encodes CDR1 LGHNA and CDR2 YSLEER. The CDR3 sequence is 17 residues long. Deletions cut 4 bases from V and 2 bases from J, with 21 bases between. CDR3 bases: TGCGCCAGCAGCCCAAGGGGGGGTGGGCGGGGAACCTACGAGCAGTACTTC. The encoded protein is CASSPRGGGRGTYEQYF.

V and J are TRBV11-2 and TRBJ1-4, with TRBD1 as a possible D gene (6 bases). This CDR3 has 15 residues. The V gene lost 6 bases and the J gene lost 4 bases, with 15 bases spanning the gap. Germline V gene data show CDR1 as SGHAT and CDR2 as FQNNGV. The CDR3 DNA follows: TGTGCCAGCAGACGTCAAGAGGGGGTTAATGAAAAACTGTTTTTT. It is translated as CASRRQEGVNEKLFF.

CDR3 in DNA: TGTGCCAGCAGCCCGCAGGGTGTGAATGAGCAGTTCTTC. Protein product: CASSPQGVNEQFF. This chain connects TRBV6-4 to TRBJ2-1; D perhaps matches TRBD1 (5 bases). CDR3 length equals 13 residues. The V and J ends lost 6 bases and 7 bases respectively, with 13 bases between them. Germline V CDR1 and CDR2: MRHNA, SNTAGT.

The chain links TRBV2 to TRBJ2-1; the D gene is possibly TRBD2 (6 bases). Germline V gene data show CDR1 as SNHLY and CDR2 as FYNNEI. This CDR3 is 17 amino acids long. V lost 2 bases and J lost 2, with 16 bases in between. In nucleotides, the CDR3 is TGTGCCAGCAGTGAATGGGTCCGGGGGACCACCTACAATGAGCAGTTCTTC. It encodes CASSEWVRGTTYNEQFF.

V usage is TRBV6-6 and J usage is TRBJ1-2; D unresolved. Per germline, CDR1 MNHNY and CDR2 SVGAGI (reference sequence). The V end lost 6 bases, the J end lost 8 bases, and 19 bases lay between the germline ends. The CDR3 sequence is 14 residues long. CDR3 region: CASSPWSGLLGYTF. The CDR3 nucleotides read TGTGCCAGCAGCCCATGGTCAGGACTCCTCGGCTACACCTTC.

V usage is TRBV2 and J usage is TRBJ1-6, with D possibly TRBD1 on 6 matching bases. The V gene's germline CDR1 is SNHLY and CDR2 FYNNEI. The CDR3 has 16 residues. The germline V and J ends were trimmed by 3 bases and 7 bases, with 16 bases remaining between them. In nucleotides, the CDR3 is TGTGCCAGCAGTGATGGCCGGGGCCAGGGGAATTCACCCCTCCACTTT. Translated: CASSDGRGQGNSPLHF.

The chain recombines TRBV7-2 with TRBJ1-4; possible D gene TRBD1, 5 bases. V was shortened by 0 bases and J by 10 bases, with 12 bases between the two germline ends. CDR1 is SGHTA, CDR2 FQGNSA, per germline. CDR3 size: 14 residues. The chain's CDR3 is CASSLADEDRKLFF. CDR3 nucleotide sequence: TGTGCCAGCAGCTTAGCAGACGAAGACAGAAAACTGTTTTTT.

This clone has a handful of counts. The rearrangement links TRBV5-8 to TRBJ1-2; 7 bases align to TRBD1. The CDR3 is made up of 14 amino acids. After removal of 2 bases from V and 3 bases from J, the junction contained 4 bases not matched to a gene. Germline CDR1 reads SGHTS; CDR2 reads YDEGEE. The chain's CDR3 is CASSLTGDYYGYTF. In nucleotides, the CDR3 is TGTGCCAGCAGCTTAACAGGGGACTACTATGGCTACACCTTC.

In DNA, the CDR3 is TGCGCCAGCAGTGGGGGGAAAAAGGCTAGCGGGGGCCCTAGCACAGATACGCAGTATTTT. Translating it yields CASSGGKKASGGPSTDTQYF. The rearrangement joins TRBV10-1 to TRBJ2-3; 10 bases map to TRBD2. From germline, CDR1 is WNHNN and CDR2 SYGVQD (reference sequence). V lost 4 bases, J lost 0 bases, and 16 bases stayed unmatched. The CDR3 contains 20 residues.

The chain employs TRBV7-8 and TRBJ1-1, with a tentative D call TRBD1 (6 bases). Looked up from germline, CDR1 is SGHVS and CDR2 is FQNEAQ. The V end lost 1 base, the J end lost 11 bases, and 20 bases lay between the germline ends. The CDR3 is made up of 15 amino acids. The CDR3 DNA is TGTGCCAGCAGCTTAGTAGGGCAGGGGCAGTTACGGGCTTTCTTT. This gives the protein CASSLVGQGQLRAFF.

V usage is TRBV5-4 and J usage is TRBJ2-5, with D possibly TRBD1 on 6 matching bases. There are 11 residues in the CDR3. V gave up 7 bases and J gave up 5 bases, with 9 bases separating them. Germline CDR1 is SGHNT and CDR2 is YYREEE (reference sequence). The CDR3 nucleotides are TGTGCCAGCCAGCAGGGGGAGACCCAGTACTTC. Protein: CASQQGETQYF.

This chain's CDR3 is CASSYSRWKLEGYTF. The DNA for the CDR3 is TGTGCCAGCAGTTACTCAAGGTGGAAACTGGAGGGCTACACCTTC. The chain uses TRBV6-5 and TRBJ1-2; D gene ambiguous. This CDR3 region has 15 residues. Germline V gene lookup returns CDR1 MNHEY and CDR2 SVGAGI. Trimming stripped 0 bases from V and 8 bases from J, with 16 bases between.

The CDR3 region has the DNA TGTGCCAGCAGTTACTCGGGCAGTTACACCGGGGAGCTGTTTTTT. Translation: CASSYSGSYTGELFF. The chain combines TRBV6-6 with TRBJ2-2; D remains unclear. The CDR3 is 15 residues long. Germline V gene lookup returns CDR1 MNHNY and CDR2 SVGAGI (reference sequence). Trimming removed 0 bases from V and 3 bases from J, with 8 bases in between.

This clone was detected a few times. V is TRBV4-1 and J is TRBJ1-4, with D perhaps matching TRBD1 (6 bases). Germline CDR1 reads MGHRA; CDR2 reads YSYEKL. V was clipped by 1 base and J by 4 bases, with 16 bases between them. The CDR3 runs 17 residues. This CDR3 is CASSQVGSRGGNEKLFF. CDR3 sequence (DNA): TGCGCCAGCAGCCAAGTTGGTTCTCGAGGGGGTAATGAAAAACTGTTTTTT.

This clone appeared a single time. The junction does not match germline at one end; this may be a read error. V is TRBV28 and J is TRBJ1-3; TRBD1 agrees at 10 bases. This CDR3 has 16 residues. Per germline, CDR1 MDHEN and CDR2 SYDVKM. DNA for the CDR3: TGTGCCAGCAGTTACCCTCGACAGGGGGCTCCCAGCCCTACATTTTTT. It translates to CASSYPRQGAPSPTFF.

This chain connects TRBV5-6 to TRBJ2-1; 11 nucleotides agree with TRBD1. Germline loops: CDR1 SGHDT, CDR2 YYEEEE. Unmatched junction bases numbered 10, after V lost 4 bases and J lost 10 bases. CDR3 length equals 15 residues. The CDR3 sequence is CASSTPGQGAWEQFF. The CDR3 DNA follows: TGTGCCAGCAGCACCCCCGGACAGGGGGCCTGGGAGCAGTTCTTC.

The V gene is TRBV7-9, the J gene TRBJ1-2; 7 bases fit TRBD1. CDR1 SEHNR and CDR2 FQNEAQ come from the germline V gene (reference sequence). J gave up 2 bases and V 7 bases, and 10 bases lay outside the gene matches. The CDR3 totals 15 residues. CDR3 sequence: CASIQGDIPNYGYTF. The CDR3 DNA reads TGTGCCAGCATTCAGGGGGACATTCCCAACTATGGCTACACCTTC.

The rearrangement links TRBV7-8 to TRBJ2-7, with 16 bases that match TRBD2. Trimming at V came to 3 bases and at J to 1 base, leaving 3 bases not matched to a gene. The germline V gene encodes CDR1 SGHVS and CDR2 FQNEAQ. CDR3 length equals 17 residues. CDR3: CASSLGTSGGESYEQYF. Written as DNA, the CDR3 is TGTGCCAGCAGCTTGGGGACTAGCGGGGGGGAATCCTACGAGCAGTACTTC.